This TCR beta chain was observed in a study of tissue T cells after allogeneic stem cell transplantation. General study findings and limits: Across patients, clones rarely overlapped, yet motif clusters were shared tissue-specifically.

The table came from immunoSEQ multiplex PCR; TCRdb's copy has only in-frame clones and leaves some out. The table has thousands of clones, approximately 75% seen once. This clone has just one count. Its cognate antigen is unknown. The CDR3 covers 14 residues. The germline CDR1 and CDR2 sequences are MDHEN and SYDVKM. J lost 2 bases, V lost 3 bases, and 1 base had no gene match. This research-autopsy study prospectively enrolled adult allogeneic hematopoietic cell transplant recipients with steroid-refractory graft-versus-host disease. The sequence was collected from a male patient older than 55 with steroid-refractory graft-versus-host disease after an allogeneic stem cell transplant. Part of the T cell pool may stem from the graft donor. The chain is built from TRBV28 and TRBJ1-2; 9 bases align to TRBD1. Sequencing was performed on small intestine tissue, taken at autopsy. CDR3 nucleotide sequence: TGTGCCAGCAGTTTGGGGACAGGGAACTATGGCTACACCTTC. Amino acids: CASSLGTGNYGYTF.